A single T cell receptor beta chain is shown here with its context. The repertoire was sequenced with immunoSEQ multiplex PCR; TCRdb's copy has only in-frame clones and lacks some. The sample lists tens of thousands of clones, approximately 86% occurring once. The sample comes from a study of blood T cell repertoires in COVID-19. Study in general: Material from acute and convalescent COVID-19 was sourced from the United States, Italy and Spain. T cells, B-cell-depleted T cells, or PBMCs provided the cDNA or gDNA that served as material.

Sequenced sample: peripheral blood. The receptor comes from a man in his forties or fifties with acute or convalescent COVID-19.

CDR3 bases: TGTGCCAGCAGCCCCCAAACTAGCGGGAACCTCTACGAGCAGTACTTC. This encodes CASSPQTSGNLYEQYF. V usage is TRBV7-9 and J usage is TRBJ2-7; the match to TRBD2 covers 10 bases. The CDR3 covers 16 residues. Trimming at V came to 5 bases and at J to 3 bases, leaving 10 bases not matched to a gene. Germline CDR1 reads SEHNR; CDR2 reads FQNEAQ (reference sequence). Looking up the rest from reference TRBV7-9 and TRBJ2-7 gives the full variable domain: DTGVSQNPRHKITKRGQNVTFRCDPISEHNRLYWYRQTLGQGPEFLTYFQNEAQLEKSRLLSDRFSAERPKGSFSTLEIQRTEQGDSAMYLCASSPQTSGNLYEQYFGPGTRLTVT.